A selection of T cell receptor beta chains follows, all from one sample in a study of blood T cell repertoires in COVID-19. Sequencing used immunoSEQ multiplex PCR; TCRdb keeps in-frame clones, though not all of them. The repertoire has a few hundred thousand clones, about 90% of them found once; the top ten carry approximately 2.4%. The sample was peripheral blood. Receptors originate from a man younger than 30 with active or convalescent COVID-19. The CDR3 runs from the conserved cysteine through the conserved F or W.

j_gene	v_gene	CDR3aa
TRBJ1-5	TRBV6-5	CASSLHRGNQPQHF
TRBJ2-4	TRBV18	CASSIPGEAKNIQYF
TRBJ2-1	TRBV19	CASSPGTSGSVYNEQFF
TRBJ1-5	TRBV18	CASSPSNSNQPQHF
TRBJ2-1	TRBV7-9	CASSTERGGYNEQFF
TRBJ2-7	TRBV6-6	CASSLLGSEQYF
TRBJ1-4	TRBV15	CATSRGQSATNEKLFF
TRBJ2-7	TRBV4-3	CASSQGRARGASYEQYF
TRBJ1-6	TRBV27	CASSLQGARYSPLHF
TRBJ2-7	TRBV12-3/TRBV12-4	CASSTGYRDEQYF
TRBJ1-2	TRBV5-1	CASGVSGGYGYTF
TRBJ2-7	TRBV6-5	CASSPIKTSGYEQYF
TRBJ2-7	TRBV18	CASSPEDTNYEQYF
TRBJ2-7	TRBV18	CASSPPYSPYEQYF
TRBJ2-1	TRBV12-3/TRBV12-4	CASSLLAEQFF
TRBJ1-2	TRBV6-5	CASIGQANYGYTF
TRBJ1-6	TRBV25-1	CASRPNYLNSPLHF
TRBJ2-1	TRBV27	CASKPWDLRNNEQFF
TRBJ2-7	TRBV5-6	CASSLGAAVNEQYF
TRBJ1-3	TRBV7-3	CASSPTGPSGNTIYF
TRBJ1-2	TRBV6-2/TRBV6-3	CASSLTGFLRSGYTF
TRBJ2-2	TRBV27	CASSLSLAGGPGTGELFF
TRBJ2-5	TRBV28	CATKTPGDPQYF
TRBJ2-7	TRBV5-5	CASSERQGFPYEQYF
TRBJ2-5	TRBV27	CASRGTGVVETQYF
TRBJ1-6	TRBV19	CATRQERDSPLHF
NA	TRBV19	CASSIAGTAYEQYF
TRBJ2-5	TRBV9	CASSVGAGGFQETQYF
TRBJ2-2	TRBV11-2	CASEGQGRGGELFF
TRBJ1-5	TRBV2	CASREGQGWNQPQHF
TRBJ1-5	TRBV3-1/TRBV3-2	CASSQGPQGGQPQHF
TRBJ1-2	TRBV6-1	CASSDNKGNYGYTF
TRBJ2-5	TRBV27	CASSLFSPGLAGGPRETQYF
TRBJ1-4	TRBV11-2	CASSLAPQGSEKLFF
TRBJ1-5	TRBV19	CASTPGQGFYSNQPQHF
TRBJ1-6	TRBV3-1/TRBV3-2	CASSQEVFALDNSPLHF
TRBJ2-1	TRBV11-2	CASRRSGGAGEQFF
TRBJ2-1	TRBV4-1	CASSQGASGRVNEQFF
TRBJ2-6	TRBV28	CASSFGGTGANVLTF
TRBJ1-4	TRBV6-1	CASSEMGTGREKLFF
TRBJ1-4	TRBV7-9	CASSHTDRGRWEKLFF
TRBJ2-7	TRBV2	CASSEQPGLAGVEQYF
TRBJ1-3	TRBV6-5	CASSSHLTGEDTIYF